These 4 T cell receptor beta chains share one sample of origin, sequenced in a study of blood T cell repertoires in COVID-19. Assay used: immunoSEQ multiplex PCR; TCRdb lists only in-frame clones, some missing. This sample has around 260,000 clones; approximately 85% occur once, and the top ten carry less than 15%. Sequencing was performed on peripheral blood. These receptors all come from a human donor in a cohort sampled during active COVID-19.

V is TRBV9 and J is TRBJ2-3; D gene uncertain. The CDR3 runs to 14 residues. V dropped 4 bases and J dropped 6 bases, with 15 bases sitting between them. The germline V gene has CDR1 SGDLS and CDR2 YYNGEE. The CDR3 loop reads CASSPDSGFDTQYF. CDR3 bases: TGTGCCAGCAGCCCCGACTCCGGCTTTGATACGCAGTATTTT.

This clone was detected a few times. The chain uses TRBV18 and TRBJ2-1, with a tentative D call TRBD2 (7 bases). Germline CDR1 reads KGHSH; CDR2 reads LQKENI. V was clipped by 4 bases and J by 3 bases, with 16 bases between them. This CDR3 comprises 16 residues. The CDR3 sequence is CASSLQGGGYYNEQFF. In nucleotides, the CDR3 is TGTGCCAGCTCACTACAAGGGGGAGGGTACTACAATGAGCAGTTCTTC.

Only one count was recorded for this clone. The gene calls are TRBV3-1 (or the pseudogene TRBV3-2) and TRBJ1-4; 7 bases line up with TRBD1. V gave up 6 bases and J gave up 7 bases; unmatched junction bases: 5. Germline CDR1 is LGHDT and CDR2 is YNNKEL (reference sequence). This CDR3 comprises 13 residues. CDR3 sequence (DNA): TGTGCCAGCAGGGAGACAGGGAGTGAAAAACTGTTTTTT. Encoded protein: CASRETGSEKLFF.

The chain employs TRBV7-2 and TRBJ2-1; 14 bases map to TRBD2. This CDR3 contains 17 residues. Germline values: CDR1 SGHTA, CDR2 FQGNSA. The V gene end was trimmed by 5 bases and the J gene end by 8 bases; junction bases not matched to a gene: 11. CDR3 in DNA: TGTGCCAGCAGCCACAGACTAGCGGGAGGGTTTAGGGATGAGCAGTTCTTC. Amino acid sequence: CASSHRLAGGFRDEQFF.